This T cell receptor beta chain originates from a study of OX40 agonist ivuxolimab in advanced cancers. J lost 7 bases, V lost 4 bases, and 5 bases had no gene match. Germline V CDR1 and CDR2: LNHDA, SQIVND (reference sequence). CDR3 length: 15 residues. Sequencing was performed with immunoSEQ multiplex PCR; in TCRdb, only in-frame clones are kept and a portion is missing. This sample carries 55,000 or so clones, roughly nine tenths of them seen once, and the ten largest clones take more than 15%. This sample comprised CD4+ or CD8+ T cells sorted from blood, obtained in a trial of the OX40 agonist ivuxolimab. The source is an adult with an advanced solid tumor such as melanoma, head and neck, liver or kidney cancer. J is TRBJ2-1 and V is TRBV19; 12 nucleotides align to TRBD1. Here the CDR3 reads CASSTGTGGPNEQFF. The CDR3 coding sequence is TGTGCCAGTAGTACGGGGACAGGGGGCCCAAATGAGCAGTTCTTC. The full variable domain, its missing parts supplied by reference TRBV19 and TRBJ2-1, is DGGITQSPKYLFRKEGQNVTLSCEQNLNHDAMYWYRQDPGQGLRLIYYSQIVNDFQKGDIAEGYSVSREKKESFPLTVTSAQKNPTAFYLCASSTGTGGPNEQFFGPGTRLTVL.